One sample yielded the 30 T cell receptor beta chains listed below, sequenced in a study of T cell responses to AZD1222 COVID-19 vaccine. Clones were read by immunoSEQ multiplex PCR, and TCRdb kept only the in-frame ones, dropping some. The table lists around 85,000 clones, roughly 90% of them singletons, with approximately 1.3% in the top ten. This specimen consisted of peripheral blood, obtained 28 days after the second AZD1222 dose. Receptors originate from an adult who received the AZD1222 COVID-19 vaccine.

The rearrangement uses TRBV7-9 and TRBJ1-1, with D maybe TRBD1 (6 bases). The germline V gene encodes CDR1 SEHNR and CDR2 FQNEAQ (reference sequence). V was shortened by 2 bases and J by 3 bases, with 13 bases between the two germline ends. This CDR3 has 15 amino acids. The CDR3 loop is CASSLLGGADTEAFF. The CDR3 DNA reads as TGTGCCAGCAGCTTACTTGGGGGCGCGGACACTGAAGCTTTCTTT. The full variable domain, its missing parts supplied by reference TRBV7-9 and TRBJ1-1, is DTGVSQNPRHKITKRGQNVTFRCDPISEHNRLYWYRQTLGQGPEFLTYFQNEAQLEKSRLLSDRFSAERPKGSFSTLEIQRTEQGDSAMYLCASSLLGGADTEAFFGQGTRLTVV.

The J gene is TRBJ1-1, the V gene TRBV6-5; tentative D call: TRBD1 (5 bases). The ends were cut back, 10 bases at V and 4 bases at J, with 19 bases in the middle. The CDR3 runs 14 residues. Germline CDR1 MNHEY, CDR2 SVGAGI. CDR3: CATFPAGLSTEAFF. Written as DNA, the CDR3 is TGTGCCACATTTCCGGCAGGGCTGAGCACTGAAGCTTTCTTT.

V and J are TRBV7-2 and TRBJ2-1, with 8 bases that match TRBD2. The junction had 9 bases not matched to a gene; V was cut back by 8 bases and J by 9 bases. Germline values: CDR1 SGHTA, CDR2 FQGNSA. CDR3 size: 13 residues. CDR3 sequence: CASGGSGGREQFF. Written as DNA, the CDR3 is TGTGCCAGCGGGGGGAGCGGGGGACGTGAGCAGTTCTTC.

In DNA, the CDR3 is TGCAGCGGATCGGGGACGGTGAACACTGAAGCTTTCTTT. This codes for CSGSGTVNTEAFF. The genes are TRBV29-1 and TRBJ1-1; a possible D gene is TRBD1 (5 bases). V was cut by 7 bases and J by 0 bases, with 12 bases left in between. The CDR3 contains 13 residues. CDR1 is SQVTM and CDR2 is ANQGSEA in the germline V gene. Combining the CDR3 with reference TRBV29-1 and TRBJ1-1 gives the whole variable domain SAVISQKPSRDICQRGTSLTIQCQVDSQVTMMFWYRQQPGQSLTLIATANQGSEATYESGFVIDKFPISRPNLTFSTLTVSNMSPEDSSIYLCSGSGTVNTEAFFGQGTRLTVV.

The chain couples TRBV20-1 to TRBJ1-2, with D possibly matching TRBD1 (6 bases). The CDR3 extends over 13 amino acids. Germline V gene sequence: CDR1 DFQATT, CDR2 SNEGSKA (reference sequence). V lost 3 bases to trimming and J lost 4 bases, with 12 bases between them. The CDR3 DNA reads TGCAGTGCTAGTTGGGGGCTTCCCTATGGCTACACCTTC. Encoded protein: CSASWGLPYGYTF.

The CDR3 bases are TGTGCCAGCAGTTACACAGGACAGGGCAATGAGCAGTTCTTC. This sequence encodes CASSYTGQGNEQFF. This chain uses TRBV6-5 with TRBJ2-1, with 8 bases fitting TRBD1. Germline CDR1 is MNHEY and CDR2 is SVGAGI. V was pared by 2 bases and J by 6 bases, with 3 bases of the junction left unmatched. This CDR3 comprises 14 residues.

This clone came up once. The chain is built from TRBV18 and TRBJ2-5; no reliable D call. The length of the CDR3 is 15 residues. Per germline, CDR1 KGHSH and CDR2 LQKENI. V lost 6 bases and J lost 2, with 16 bases in between. CDR3 in DNA: TGTGCCAGCTCCGCCGGGCCAGGCGCACAAGAGACCCAGTACTTC. It encodes CASSAGPGAQETQYF.

The chain links TRBV5-5 to TRBJ2-2, with D perhaps TRBD1 (6 bases). This CDR3 spans 14 amino acids. The V end was cut by 3 bases, the J end by 1 base, with 7 bases between. CDR1 and CDR2 (germline): SGHKS, YYEKEE (reference sequence). CDR3 protein: CASSSGQNTGELFF. DNA of the CDR3: TGTGCCAGCAGCTCGGGACAGAACACCGGGGAGCTGTTTTTT.

The V call is TRBV29-1, the J call TRBJ2-5, with D uncertain. The CDR3 sequence is 13 residues long. Germline CDR1 reads SQVTM; CDR2 reads ANQGSEA. V was cut by 5 bases and J by 6 bases, with 16 bases left in between. The CDR3 is CSVILRLIQTQYF. The CDR3 DNA follows: TGCAGCGTTATCTTACGCCTTATCCAGACCCAGTACTTC.

This clone was counted once. The CDR3 bases are TGTGCCTGGAGTAGGGGCCAGGGGAACGAAAAACTGTTTTTT. It yields the protein CAWSRGQGNEKLFF. The chain uses TRBV30 and TRBJ1-4; tentatively, D is TRBD1 (6 bases). The germline gives CDR1 GTSNPN, CDR2 SVGIG (reference sequence). Trimming took off 2 bases at V and 8 bases at J, with 15 bases between the two ends. The CDR3 has 14 amino acids.

J is TRBJ1-2 and V is TRBV6-2 or TRBV6-3, with 8 nucleotides matching TRBD1. The germline V gene has CDR1 MNHEY and CDR2 SVGEGT. This CDR3 has 15 residues. V lost 0 bases and J lost 4; bases outside the gene matches: 4. Written as DNA, the CDR3 is TGTGCCAGCAGTTACTCGACGGACAGGGCCTATGGCTACACCTTC. Its protein is CASSYSTDRAYGYTF.

This clone has a handful of counts. The V call is TRBV5-1, the J call TRBJ2-7; D is uncertain. V was pared by 2 bases and J by 0 bases, with 15 bases between. Germline V gene sequence: CDR1 SGHRS, CDR2 YFSETQ. The CDR3 has 16 residues. The DNA of the CDR3 is TGCGCCAGCAGCTTCCCCCCCGGGCCCTACTCCTACGAGCAGTACTTC. This gives the protein CASSFPPGPYSYEQYF.

The gene calls are TRBV5-5 and TRBJ1-3; tentative D call: TRBD1 (5 bases). This CDR3 has 15 residues. Trimming cost V 0 bases and J 1 base, with 8 bases left between them. From germline, CDR1 is SGHKS and CDR2 YYEKEE (reference sequence). In DNA form, the CDR3 reads TGTGCCAGCAGCTTGGCCAGGGAGTCTGGAAACACCATATATTTT. It yields the protein CASSLARESGNTIYF.

The V and J genes are TRBV4-1 and TRBJ1-2; 7 bases are a match to TRBD1. The CDR3 spans 14 residues. The V gene end was trimmed by 2 bases and the J gene end by 7 bases; junction bases not matched to a gene: 7. The germline gives CDR1 MGHRA, CDR2 YSYEKL. As DNA, the CDR3 is TGCGCCAGCAGCCAACACGACAGGGAGGCTGGCTACACCTTC. As protein: CASSQHDREAGYTF.

The V gene is TRBV14, the J gene TRBJ2-7; 8 bases map to TRBD2. Germline V gives CDR1 SGHDN, CDR2 FVKESK. With 1 base clipped from V and 2 bases from J, the junction kept 7 bases outside the gene matches. The CDR3 has 16 residues. Written as DNA, the CDR3 is TGTGCCAGCAGCCAAGTGGGAGCGGGGGAAGCCTACGAGCAGTACTTC. It yields the protein CASSQVGAGEAYEQYF.

With respect to this clone: The same CDR3 is also encoded by other DNA sequences in this sample. The chain recombines TRBV28 with TRBJ1-1; TRBD1 might be the D (5 bases). Germline CDR1 MDHEN, CDR2 SYDVKM. Trimming removed 2 bases at V and 1 base at J, with 5 bases between. This CDR3 comprises 13 residues. The CDR3 nucleotides are TGTGCCAGCAGTTTAGGGGGGAACACTGAAGCTTTCTTT. It is translated as CASSLGGNTEAFF.

The chain joins TRBV9 to TRBJ1-2; D is perhaps TRBD1 (6 bases). Germline V gene data show CDR1 as SGDLS and CDR2 as YYNGEE. Trimming cost V 4 bases and J 5 bases, with 18 bases left between them. The CDR3 has 15 residues. Here the CDR3 reads CASSPTGGGDYGYTF. The CDR3 DNA sequence: TGTGCCAGCAGCCCAACGGGGGGGGGCGATTATGGCTACACCTTC.

The rearrangement uses TRBV5-4 and TRBJ1-6; TRBD1 agrees at 7 bases. The CDR3 runs to 14 residues. V gave up 1 base and J gave up 7 bases; unmatched junction bases: 2. Germline CDR1 SGHNT, CDR2 YYREEE (reference sequence). CDR3 amino acids: CASSLRDSNSPLHF. The CDR3, as DNA: TGTGCCAGCAGCTTGAGGGACAGCAATTCACCCCTCCACTTT.

This chain joins TRBV2 and TRBJ1-4, with 7 bases aligning to TRBD1. Germline-derived CDR1 and CDR2 are SNHLY and FYNNEI. The CDR3 sequence is 14 residues long. V was pared by 4 bases and J by 3 bases, with 2 bases of the junction left unmatched. The CDR3 nucleotides read TGTGCCAGCAGTGGACAGGGTCCTAATGAAAAACTGTTTTTT. Its translation: CASSGQGPNEKLFF.

This clone was observed once. The chain has TRBV7-9 and TRBJ2-1; TRBD1 is a possible D gene (6 bases). Germline CDR1 reads SEHNR; CDR2 reads FQNEAQ (reference sequence). This CDR3 contains 14 residues. V lost 5 bases to trimming and J lost 7 bases, with 15 bases between them. CDR3 sequence: CASSPIQGRNEQFF. The DNA of the CDR3 is TGTGCCAGCAGCCCGATCCAGGGGAGAAATGAGCAGTTCTTC.

The chain couples TRBV2 to TRBJ1-4; no clear D gene. V gave up 7 bases and J gave up 7 bases, with 10 bases separating them. The CDR3 covers 12 residues. In germline, CDR1 is SNHLY, CDR2 FYNNEI. CDR3 amino acids: CASMKGVEKLFF. CDR3 DNA: TGTGCCAGCATGAAGGGAGTTGAAAAACTGTTTTTT.

This rearrangement joins TRBV4-1 to TRBJ1-6; D not certain. The germline CDR1 and CDR2 sequences are MGHRA and YSYEKL. This CDR3 comprises 16 residues. V was shortened by 4 bases and J by 4 bases, with 14 bases between the two germline ends. CDR3 nucleotides: TGCGCCAGCAGCCTTACTCAGTCCCAATATAATTCACCCCTCCACTTT. It translates to CASSLTQSQYNSPLHF.

This chain uses TRBV28 with TRBJ1-2; the match to TRBD1 covers 7 bases. There are 12 residues in the CDR3. Germline loops: CDR1 MDHEN, CDR2 SYDVKM. V shed 4 bases, J shed 8 bases, and the junction held 4 bases outside the gene matches. The CDR3 sequence: CASSSDRAGYTF. The CDR3 region has the DNA TGTGCCAGCAGTTCCGACAGGGCAGGCTACACCTTC.

As DNA, the CDR3 is TGTGCCACCAGCAGAGAACAACCGGGCTCCTACGAGCAGTACTTC. Amino acid sequence: CATSREQPGSYEQYF. The rearrangement joins TRBV15 to TRBJ2-7, with unresolved D. Germline V gives CDR1 LNHNV, CDR2 YYDKDF (reference sequence). This CDR3 region has 15 residues. Trimming removed 0 bases from V and 0 bases from J, with 9 bases in between.

This chain uses TRBV7-2 with TRBJ2-7, with 10 bases that match TRBD1. The CDR3 sequence is 17 residues long. J lost 6 bases, V lost 4 bases, and 15 bases had no gene match. Looked up from germline, CDR1 is SGHTA and CDR2 is FQGNSA. This CDR3 is CASSSNARGTGAREQYF. DNA of the CDR3: TGTGCCAGCAGCTCAAACGCTCGGGGGACAGGGGCGCGCGAGCAGTACTTC.

V and J are TRBV5-1 and TRBJ1-6, with D possibly TRBD1 on 5 matching bases. Germline values: CDR1 SGHRS, CDR2 YFSETQ. The V end lost 0 bases, the J end lost 10 bases, and 17 bases lay between the germline ends. The CDR3 extends over 16 amino acids. In nucleotides, the CDR3 is TGCGCCAGCAGCTTGGTGCAGTCTACAAGGGGATCACCCCTCCACTTT. Amino acid sequence: CASSLVQSTRGSPLHF.

The chain joins TRBV6-5 to TRBJ2-1; possible D gene TRBD2, 5 bases. This CDR3 contains 15 residues. V shed 7 bases and J shed 8 bases, with 21 bases lying between them. Germline-derived CDR1 and CDR2 are MNHEY and SVGAGI. CDR3 region: CASIPREGTTHEQFF. DNA of the CDR3: TGTGCCAGCATCCCGAGAGAGGGTACTACACATGAGCAGTTCTTC.

The chain couples TRBV5-1 to TRBJ2-7; no definite D call. The CDR3 sequence is 15 residues long. V was shortened by 3 bases and J by 2 bases, with 15 bases between the two germline ends. From germline, CDR1 is SGHRS and CDR2 YFSETQ. The CDR3 DNA follows: TGCGCCAGCAGCTCAGGTAGGGCAGACCCCTACGAGCAGTACTTC. Encoded protein: CASSSGRADPYEQYF. Full variable domain (rest looked up from reference TRBV5-1 and TRBJ2-7): KAGVTQTPRYLIKTRGQQVTLSCSPISGHRSVSWYQQTPGQGLQFLFEYFSETQRNKGNFPGRFSGRQFSNSRSEMNVSTLELGDSALYLCASSSGRADPYEQYFGPGTRLTVT.

The rearrangement joins TRBV11-1 to TRBJ1-1; weak D call: TRBD1 (5 bases). Between the trimmed V and J ends, which lost 3 bases and 5 bases, there was a span of 10 bases. CDR1 SGHAT and CDR2 FQDESV come from the germline V gene (reference sequence). CDR3 length: 13 residues. The CDR3 reads CASSFVGPTEAFF. The CDR3 DNA sequence: TGTGCCAGCAGCTTTGTGGGACCGACTGAAGCTTTCTTT. Full variable domain (remainder filled in from reference TRBV11-1 and TRBJ1-1): EAEVAQSPRYKITEKSQAVAFWCDPISGHATLYWYRQILGQGPELLVQFQDESVVDDSQLPKDRFSAERLKGVDSTLKIQPAELGDSAMYLCASSFVGPTEAFFGQGTRLTVV.

This rearrangement joins TRBV9 to TRBJ1-2; 9 nucleotides line up with TRBD1. The CDR3 length is 14 residues. Germline V lookup: CDR1 SGDLS, CDR2 YYNGEE. V was pared by 3 bases and J by 4 bases, with 4 bases of the junction left unmatched. This CDR3 is CASSAGQGPYGYTF. CDR3 coding DNA: TGTGCCAGCAGCGCGGGACAGGGCCCCTATGGCTACACCTTC.